These 22 T cell receptor beta chains were all obtained from the same sample, sequenced in a study of identical twins. TCRdb passed the 5' RACE reads through MiXCR, listing each CDR3 protein once. Of 450,000 or so distinct CDR3 sequences in the sample, roughly an eighth were seen once. The same data also contributed to another study, on yellow fever vaccine responses in identical twins.

Sequenced: CD4+ T cells sorted from blood. Receptors originate from a woman aged 18 to 35 in good health.

This clonotype occurred many times. The rearrangement links TRBV2 to TRBJ2-2; D is tentatively TRBD1 or TRBD2 (5 bases each). V was pared by 6 bases and J by 0 bases, with 11 bases between. CDR1 is SNHLY and CDR2 is FYNNEI in the germline V gene. The CDR3 has 15 residues. The CDR3 nucleotides are TGTGCCAGCAGAACCGGGACGGCGAACACCGGGGAGCTGTTTTTT. Encoded protein: CASRTGTANTGELFF.

CDR3 nucleotide sequence: TGTGCCAGCAGTAACCAACCCACGACAGGATCAGATACGCAGTATTTT. Translated: CASSNQPTTGSDTQYF. The V gene is TRBV6-2 or TRBV6-3, the J gene TRBJ2-3; tentatively, D is TRBD1 (6 bases). Trimming pared 5 bases from V and 4 bases from J, leaving 19 bases between. From germline, CDR1 is MNHEY and CDR2 SVGEGT. The CDR3 runs to 16 residues.

This clonotype showed up many times. The J gene is TRBJ2-5, the V gene TRBV12-3 or TRBV12-4; unclear D gene. The ends were cut back, 3 bases at V and 4 bases at J, with 9 bases in the middle. This CDR3 has 13 residues. The CDR3 loop reads CASSFLGSETQYF. CDR3 in DNA: TGTGCCAGCAGTTTTTTGGGGTCAGAGACCCAGTACTTC.

The chain couples TRBV6-1 to TRBJ2-3; D is undetermined. The CDR3 is 14 amino acids. The V end lost 8 bases, the J end lost 3 bases, and 15 bases lay between the germline ends. Germline assignment: CDR1 MNHNS and CDR2 SASEGT. The CDR3 is CASRLVMGTDTQYF. The CDR3 DNA follows: TGTGCCAGCCGCTTAGTTATGGGTACAGATACGCAGTATTTT.

There are a few counts of this clonotype. V usage is TRBV29-1 and J usage is TRBJ1-5, with TRBD1 as a possible D gene (6 bases). CDR3 length equals 13 residues. CDR1 is SQVTM and CDR2 is ANQGSEA in the germline V gene. V was pared by 7 bases and J by 3 bases, with 13 bases between. The CDR3, as DNA: TGCAGCGCCGTGACAGGTACCAATCAGCCCCAGCATTTT. It is translated as CSAVTGTNQPQHF. The complete variable domain, with remaining parts taken from reference TRBV29-1 and TRBJ1-5, reads SAVISQKPSRDICQRGTSLTIQCQVDSQVTMMFWYRQQPGQSLTLIATANQGSEATYESGFVIDKFPISRPNLTFSTLTVSNMSPEDSSIYLCSAVTGTNQPQHFGDGTRLSIL.

This clonotype was detected a few times. The chain has TRBV29-1 and TRBJ1-2; D might be TRBD1 (5 bases). CDR3 size: 13 residues. Germline V gene lookup returns CDR1 SQVTM and CDR2 ANQGSEA. Trimming shortened V by 6 bases and J by 3 bases, and 14 bases separated the two germline ends. In nucleotides, the CDR3 is TGCAGCGTAGGGACGGAATTGGACTATGGCTACACCTTC. Protein sequence: CSVGTELDYGYTF.

The chain links TRBV12-3 or TRBV12-4 to TRBJ2-3; D is unresolved. This CDR3 spans 15 amino acids. The V end lost 6 bases, the J end lost 2 bases, and 15 bases lay between the germline ends. The CDR3, as DNA: TGTGCCAGCAGCCGAGACACCAAGCCCACAGATACGCAGTATTTT. This gives the protein CASSRDTKPTDTQYF.

In its sample, this clonotype was seen a few times. The chain couples TRBV4-2 to TRBJ2-1, with 9 bases fitting TRBD1. CDR1 is LGHNA, CDR2 YNFKEQ, per germline. This CDR3 is 15 amino acids long. V lost 2 bases to trimming and J lost 7 bases; unmatched junction nucleotides: 6. The CDR3 DNA reads as TGTGCCAGCAGCCAAAGACAGGGGGAATTGAATGAGCAGTTCTTC. It translates to CASSQRQGELNEQFF.

The chain recombines TRBV29-1 with TRBJ2-1, with TRBD1 identical over 10 bases. This CDR3 has 15 amino acids. V trimming: 0 bases; J trimming: 7 bases; junction bases outside the gene matches: 6. Germline V gene data show CDR1 as SQVTM and CDR2 as ANQGSEA. The CDR3 nucleotides read TGCAGCGTTGAAGATCGACAGGGGGCGCGGAATGAGCAGTTCTTC. Translated, it gives CSVEDRQGARNEQFF.

J is TRBJ2-3 and V is TRBV18, with 10 nucleotides matching TRBD2. CDR3 length equals 13 residues. Looked up from germline, CDR1 is KGHSH and CDR2 is LQKENI. V lost 6 bases to trimming and J lost 9 bases; unmatched junction nucleotides: 6. This CDR3 reads CASSQGSGRTQYF. The CDR3 region has the DNA TGTGCCAGCTCGCAGGGTAGCGGGAGGACGCAGTATTTT.

This clonotype was found a few times. V usage is TRBV6-5 and J usage is TRBJ1-2; D gene ambiguous. Trimming cost V 2 bases and J 3 bases, with 10 bases left between them. This CDR3 has 14 amino acids. CDR1 is MNHEY, CDR2 SVGAGI, per germline. The CDR3 bases are TGTGCCAGCAGTTACAGGGTTCCCGACTATGGCTACACCTTC. Residues: CASSYRVPDYGYTF.

This clonotype came up a few times. The rearrangement joins TRBV5-6 to TRBJ1-2; D might be TRBD1 (5 bases). Germline values: CDR1 SGHDT, CDR2 YYEEEE. The CDR3 runs 13 residues. V was pared by 4 bases and J by 4 bases, with 11 bases between. CDR3 protein: CASSPDRSYGYTF. The CDR3 DNA is TGTGCCAGCAGCCCTGACAGATCCTATGGCTACACCTTC. Full variable domain (remainder filled in from reference TRBV5-6 and TRBJ1-2): DAGVTQSPTHLIKTRGQQVTLRCSPKSGHDTVSWYQQALGQGPQFIFQYYEEEERQRGNFPDRFSGHQFPNYSSELNVNALLLGDSALYLCASSPDRSYGYTFGSGTRLTVV.

The V gene is TRBV7-2, the J gene TRBJ2-3; 8 bases align to TRBD2. The junction had 5 bases not matched to a gene; V was cut back by 1 base and J by 2 bases. Per the germline V gene, CDR1 is SGHTA and CDR2 is FQGNSA. There are 16 residues in the CDR3. DNA for the CDR3: TGTGCCAGCAGCTTAGACGCTAGCGGGCACACAGATACGCAGTATTTT. Translation gives CASSLDASGHTDTQYF. The whole variable domain, filled in from reference TRBV7-2 and TRBJ2-3, reads GAGVSQSPSNKVTEKGKDVELRCDPISGHTALYWYRQSLGQGLEFLIYFQGNSAPDKSGLPSDRFSAERTGGSVSTLTIQRTQQEDSAVYLCASSLDASGHTDTQYFGPGTRLTVL.

This clonotype was counted at least ten times. This chain joins TRBV29-1 and TRBJ2-6, with D possibly TRBD2 on 6 matching bases. V was pared by 3 bases and J by 3 bases, with 15 bases between. Germline values: CDR1 SQVTM, CDR2 ANQGSEA. CDR3 length equals 16 residues. The CDR3 here is CSVDSSALGGANVLTF. The CDR3 DNA follows: TGCAGCGTTGACTCTAGCGCTCTGGGTGGGGCCAACGTCCTGACTTTC.

This clonotype showed up just a few times. The J gene is TRBJ1-1, the V gene TRBV6-1; possibly TRBD1 for D (5 bases). Germline CDR1 reads MNHNS; CDR2 reads SASEGT. The ends were cut back, 8 bases at V and 4 bases at J, with 17 bases in the middle. The CDR3 spans 14 residues. As DNA, the CDR3 is TGTGCCAGCTCGGCTGGGGGAGTCCGCACTGAAGCTTTCTTT. Protein product: CASSAGGVRTEAFF.

At least ten counts were recorded for this clonotype. The chain is built from TRBV12-3 or TRBV12-4 and TRBJ2-5; tentatively, D is TRBD1 or TRBD2 (6 bases each). The CDR3 consists of 17 residues. Between the trimmed V and J ends, which lost 2 bases and 5 bases, there was a span of 21 bases. The CDR3 sequence: CASSLYVGGSNGETQYF. The CDR3 DNA follows: TGTGCCAGCAGTTTATACGTGGGGGGCTCAAACGGGGAGACCCAGTACTTC.

This clonotype was counted between two and nine times. The rearrangement links TRBV18 to TRBJ2-5; no clear D. Germline lookup yields CDR1 KGHSH and CDR2 LQKENI. The CDR3 has 12 amino acids. V lost 1 base to trimming and J lost 5 bases, with 5 bases between them. CDR3 in DNA: TGTGCCAGCTCACCACAGACGGAGACCCAGTACTTC. Protein product: CASSPQTETQYF.

This clonotype showed up many times. The chain recombines TRBV6-5 with TRBJ2-1; unclear D gene. Trimming stripped 2 bases from V and 3 bases from J, with 8 bases between. In germline, CDR1 is MNHEY, CDR2 SVGAGI. The CDR3 consists of 14 residues. The CDR3 protein is CASSYSGSYNEQFF. The CDR3 coding sequence is TGTGCCAGCAGTTACAGTGGTAGCTACAATGAGCAGTTCTTC.

This clonotype has just a few counts. The V call is TRBV29-1, the J call TRBJ1-4; a possible D gene is TRBD1 (5 bases). This CDR3 region has 15 residues. V was clipped by 3 bases and J by 7 bases, with 18 bases between them. Germline V gives CDR1 SQVTM, CDR2 ANQGSEA. The CDR3 sequence is CSVEGGGGRVEKLFF. The CDR3 DNA is TGCAGCGTTGAGGGCGGGGGAGGGAGAGTTGAAAAACTGTTTTTT.

This clonotype was seen more than once but under ten times. The CDR3 region has the DNA TGTGCCAGCAGCCGGATGGGGGCGGGCCACGAGCAGTACTTC. Residues: CASSRMGAGHEQYF. V usage is TRBV3-1 and J usage is TRBJ2-7; tentative D call: TRBD1 (6 bases). This CDR3 is built from 14 residues. V was shortened by 4 bases and J by 5 bases, with 15 bases between the two germline ends. CDR1 is LGHDT, CDR2 YNNKEL, per germline (reference sequence).

This clonotype occurred a few times. This chain uses TRBV11-2 with TRBJ2-1; 16 bases match TRBD2. This CDR3 spans 19 amino acids. Germline CDR1 is SGHAT and CDR2 is FQNNGV. V lost 5 bases, J lost 0 bases, and 7 bases stayed unmatched. The CDR3 bases are TGTGCCAGCAGCCCCGAGGGACTAGCGGGGGGGTTCTCCTACAATGAGCAGTTCTTC. This codes for CASSPEGLAGGFSYNEQFF.

This chain joins TRBV19 and TRBJ2-5; 7 nucleotides match TRBD2. CDR1 and CDR2 from the germline V gene are LNHDA and SQIVND (reference sequence). Trimming cost V 4 bases and J 5 bases; bases outside gene matches: 10. The CDR3 runs to 15 residues. Here the CDR3 DNA reads TGTGCCAGTAGTAAAGGACTAGACTTCATTGAGACCCAGTACTTC. Translated: CASSKGLDFIETQYF.